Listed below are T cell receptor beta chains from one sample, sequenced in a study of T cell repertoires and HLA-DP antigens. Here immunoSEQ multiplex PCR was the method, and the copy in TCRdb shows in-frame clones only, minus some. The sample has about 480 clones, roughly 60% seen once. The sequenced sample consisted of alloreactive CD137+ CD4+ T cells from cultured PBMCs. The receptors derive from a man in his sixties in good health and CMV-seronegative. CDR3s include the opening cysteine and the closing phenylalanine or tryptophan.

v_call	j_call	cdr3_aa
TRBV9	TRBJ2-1	CASSVDGSYNEQFF
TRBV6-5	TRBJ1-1	CASTRGGKNTEAFF
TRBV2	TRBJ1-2	CASTTGGGGGYTF
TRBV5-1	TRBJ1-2	CASSQDPGTGNGYTF
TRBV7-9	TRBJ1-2	CASSPSEGYTF
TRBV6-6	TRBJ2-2	CAGKQGTNTGELFF
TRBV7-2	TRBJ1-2	CASSLGRGWNYGYTF
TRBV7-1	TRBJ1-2	CASSLEISGYTF
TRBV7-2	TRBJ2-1	CASSLRLGSGDNEQFF
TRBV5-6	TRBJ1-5	CASSIGTDPIRHQPQHF
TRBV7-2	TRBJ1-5	CASSLAQGRNQPQHF
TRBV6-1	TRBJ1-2	CASRPRGQGFGYTF
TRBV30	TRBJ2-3	CAWAQGLAGGQADTQYF
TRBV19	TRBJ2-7	CASSIGPGGTYEQYF
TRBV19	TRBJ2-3	CASSAAFSTDTQYF
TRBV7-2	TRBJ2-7	CASSFPVGSYEQYF
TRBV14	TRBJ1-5	CASSCEAGNQPQHF
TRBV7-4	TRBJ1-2	CASTLSHYGYTF
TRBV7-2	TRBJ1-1	CASARGTEAFF
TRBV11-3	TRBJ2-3	CASSLGTSHDTQYF
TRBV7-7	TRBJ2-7	CASSLDAGSSYEQYF
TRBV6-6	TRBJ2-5	CASISQYRGRETQYF